These 13 T cell receptor beta chains share one sample of origin, sequenced in a study of blood T cell repertoires in COVID-19 (dated by TCRdb to 2019 to 2021). Libraries came from the immunoSEQ multiplex PCR assay. In its TCRdb copy, this immuneACCESS table keeps in-frame sequences only and misses some clones. Where compared with another copy, unresolved V genes explain less than half of these, and the others have no known cause. The sample records about 330,000 clones, 87% of which are singletons. Approximately 5% of the sample rests with the top ten. Sequencing was carried out using PBMCs or T cells enriched from blood (not recorded which). Source of these receptors: a woman aged 25 to 45 who had recovered from COVID-19.

The chain employs TRBV9 and TRBJ2-1; a weak D match, TRBD2 (5 bases). V was pared by 2 bases and J by 9 bases, with 21 bases between. The CDR3 is made up of 16 amino acids. Looked up from germline, CDR1 is SGDLS and CDR2 is YYNGEE. As DNA, the CDR3 is TGTGCCAGCAGCGTCAGTCCTAGCCTTGTGGGTTTTGAGCAGTTCTTC. Its protein product is CASSVSPSLVGFEQFF.

This rearrangement joins TRBV4-3 to TRBJ1-2; TRBD1 agrees at 8 bases. This CDR3 comprises 15 residues. Germline CDR1 reads LGHNA; CDR2 reads YSLEER. The J segment lost 2 bases and the V segment lost 4 bases, leaving 6 bases of the junction unmatched. The CDR3 nucleotides are TGCGCCAGCAGCCCCGGGACAGGAGACAACTATGGCTACACCTTC. The encoded protein is CASSPGTGDNYGYTF.

The chain is built from TRBV4-1 and TRBJ1-3, with 9 bases lining up with TRBD1. This CDR3 is built from 17 residues. Germline trimming cut 4 bases from V and 4 bases from J; bases unmatched to any gene: 11. Germline V gene data show CDR1 as MGHRA and CDR2 as YSYEKL. Here the CDR3 reads CASSLAETGGVGNTIYF. CDR3 nucleotide sequence: TGCGCCAGCAGCCTTGCTGAGACAGGGGGAGTGGGAAACACCATATATTTT.

This chain connects TRBV6-5 to TRBJ1-3; no clear D. This CDR3 has 15 amino acids. CDR1 and CDR2 (germline): MNHEY, SVGAGI. V shed 6 bases and J shed 0 bases, with 12 bases lying between them. The CDR3 bases are TGTGCCAGCAGCCCCGGGAGCACCTCTGGAAACACCATATATTTT. This codes for CASSPGSTSGNTIYF.

This clone was found a few times. The chain has TRBV6-1 and TRBJ2-5, with 8 bases identical to TRBD1. The CDR3 sequence is 13 residues long. The trim removed 2 bases at V and 5 bases at J, leaving 1 base unmatched. CDR1 is MNHNS, CDR2 SASEGT, per germline. CDR3 region: CASSEYRGETQYF. For the CDR3, the DNA is TGTGCCAGCAGTGAATACAGGGGGGAGACCCAGTACTTC.

V is TRBV11-2 and J is TRBJ2-3; D gene ambiguous. The CDR3 totals 12 residues. V lost 5 bases and J 7 bases, leaving 10 bases between the germline ends. Germline loops: CDR1 SGHAT, CDR2 FQNNGV. The CDR3 coding sequence is TGTGCCAGCAGCCGCACAACTAATACGCAGTATTTT. It yields the protein CASSRTTNTQYF.

This chain uses TRBV9 with TRBJ1-6; 9 nucleotides line up with TRBD1. After removal of 3 bases from V and 7 bases from J, the junction contained 5 bases not matched to a gene. CDR1 SGDLS and CDR2 YYNGEE come from the germline V gene. The CDR3 has 15 residues. The CDR3 sequence: CASSEGTGFNSPLHF. In DNA form, the CDR3 reads TGTGCCAGCAGCGAGGGGACAGGGTTCAATTCACCCCTCCACTTT.

The chain recombines TRBV30 with TRBJ1-1; perhaps TRBD1 as D (5 bases). Trimming took 3 bases from V and 5 from J, leaving 7 bases between them. There are 11 residues in the CDR3. CDR1 is GTSNPN, CDR2 SVGIG, per germline (reference sequence). The CDR3 sequence is CAWSRQTEAFF. The CDR3 region has the DNA TGTGCCTGGAGCAGACAGACTGAAGCTTTCTTT.

The chain links TRBV6-5 to TRBJ1-3; maybe TRBD1 (6 bases). This CDR3 is 12 amino acids long. V gave up 6 bases and J gave up 7 bases, with 10 bases separating them. CDR1 and CDR2 from the germline V gene are MNHEY and SVGAGI. CDR3 in amino acids: CASRAGANTIYF. The CDR3 DNA follows: TGTGCCAGCAGGGCGGGGGCTAACACCATATATTTT.

The rearrangement uses TRBV6-5 and TRBJ2-3; 10 nucleotides match TRBD2. The CDR3 covers 16 residues. Per the germline V gene, CDR1 is MNHEY and CDR2 is SVGAGI. V was pared by 2 bases and J by 4 bases, with 6 bases of the junction left unmatched. CDR3 sequence reads: CASSYLSGGWPDTQYF. The CDR3 DNA reads TGTGCCAGCAGTTACCTTAGCGGGGGGTGGCCAGATACGCAGTATTTT.

This sequence joins TRBV5-1 and TRBJ2-7; 13 bases map to TRBD2. Germline CDR1 is SGHRS and CDR2 is YFSETQ. This CDR3 comprises 14 residues. Germline trimming cut 4 bases from V and 7 bases from J; bases unmatched to any gene: 5. The DNA for the CDR3 is TGCGCCAGCAGCCCCGGGACTAGCGGGGAGGAGCAGTACTTC. Translating it yields CASSPGTSGEEQYF.

The chain links TRBV7-2 to TRBJ1-3, with D maybe TRBD1 (5 bases). Germline V gene data show CDR1 as SGHTA and CDR2 as FQGNSA. The CDR3 runs 14 residues. V lost 4 bases, J lost 6 bases, and 13 bases lay in between. CDR3: CASSSGGYQNTIYF. As DNA, the CDR3 is TGTGCCAGCAGCTCCGGGGGGTACCAAAACACCATATATTTT.

This chain uses TRBV19 with TRBJ1-1; D remains unclear. The CDR3 totals 13 residues. Germline V lookup: CDR1 LNHDA, CDR2 SQIVND (reference sequence). V lost 1 base, J lost 4 bases, and 7 bases lay in between. The CDR3 nucleotides are TGTGCCAGTAGTATAGGGAGAGTCACTGAAGCTTTCTTT. It yields the protein CASSIGRVTEAFF.